The present T cell receptor beta chain was sequenced within a study of T-cell memory formation after mild COVID-19. Looking at the study overall: TCR clusters mostly belonged to single donors.

The study, taken as a whole, reports: CD4+ contracting clones lay mainly in CM and EM, CD8+ ones in EMRA. Later expanders leaned CD4+, whereas clones that contracted between day 15 and 85 were balanced CD4/CD8. Some SARS-CoV-2-responding clones were already detected in memory before infection.

The trim removed 3 bases at V and 3 bases at J, leaving 6 bases unmatched. Germline lookup yields CDR1 SGHRS and CDR2 YFSETQ. The CDR3 has 15 amino acids. MiXCR, applied by TCRdb to the 5' RACE reads, yields one record per CDR3 protein. The data hold 400,000 to 450,000 distinct CDR3 sequences, with approximately 19% observed a single time. This clonotype was seen a handful of times. The antigen is unknown. This receptor was identified in a man aged 18 to 29 who had mild COVID-19 (a few samples of this study predate the infection). Cell type and time point are not known. J is TRBJ2-3 and V is TRBV5-1; TRBD2 matches at 8 bases. Sequences were obtained from PBMCs or a T cell subset sorted from them (not recorded which). The CDR3 DNA sequence: TGCGCCAGCAGCTCGGGACTAGGATTTACAGATACGCAGTATTTT. This sequence encodes CASSSGLGFTDTQYF.